Below, 30 T cell receptor beta chains from the same sample are listed, as sequenced in a study of radiotherapy plus CTLA-4 blockade in lung cancer. Assay used: immunoSEQ multiplex PCR; TCRdb lists only in-frame clones, some missing. In the table there are about 90,000 clones, under 85% of which are singletons. The sample was peripheral blood, taken from a patient treated with radiotherapy plus ipilimumab. The receptors shown here come from a human donor with non-small cell lung cancer that progressed on radiotherapy plus ipilimumab.

V gene TRBV25-1 combines with J gene TRBJ1-3; maybe TRBD1 (6 bases). This CDR3 spans 16 amino acids. CDR1 is MGHDK and CDR2 is SYGVNS in the germline V gene. The V end was cut by 1 base, the J end by 0 bases, with 10 bases between. CDR3 sequence: CASSELGTHSGNTIYF. The CDR3 nucleotides read TGTGCCAGCAGTGAATTGGGGACACACTCTGGAAACACCATATATTTT.

The chain recombines TRBV5-1 with TRBJ1-2; the match to TRBD1 covers 8 bases. The V gene's germline CDR1 is SGHRS and CDR2 YFSETQ. CDR3 length equals 15 residues. Trimming removed 0 bases from V and 7 bases from J; junction bases left unmatched: 8. The CDR3 DNA follows: TGCGCCAGCAGCTTGGAGGGGCAGGGGGCGAGTGGCTACACCTTC. The encoded protein is CASSLEGQGASGYTF.

The chain combines TRBV4-1 with TRBJ1-5, with TRBD1 matching 9 bases. In germline, CDR1 is MGHRA, CDR2 YSYEKL. The CDR3 covers 17 residues. Germline trimming cut 0 bases from V and 2 bases from J; bases unmatched to any gene: 5. CDR3 loop: CASSQDMGTGRNQPQHF. Here the CDR3 DNA reads TGCGCCAGCAGCCAAGATATGGGGACAGGGCGCAATCAGCCCCAGCATTTT.

This clone was found a few times. V usage is TRBV6-6 and J usage is TRBJ2-7; D is unclear. Trimming stripped 6 bases from V and 6 bases from J, with 12 bases between. Germline V gene sequence: CDR1 MNHNY, CDR2 SVGAGI (reference sequence). The CDR3 has 12 amino acids. The CDR3 DNA reads as TGTGCCAGCAGCCCCCCGTGGGGCGAGCAGTACTTC. Encoded protein: CASSPPWGEQYF.

This sequence joins TRBV4-3 and TRBJ2-5, with a weak D call TRBD2 (5 bases). CDR1 and CDR2 from the germline V gene are LGHNA and YSLEER. The length of the CDR3 is 13 residues. Trimming took 1 base from V and 5 from J, leaving 8 bases between them. The DNA of the CDR3 is TGCGCCAGCAGCCAAGTAAGAGGGGAGACCCAGTACTTC. Residues: CASSQVRGETQYF.

V usage is TRBV18 and J usage is TRBJ2-7, with D perhaps TRBD1 (6 bases). V was pared by 3 bases and J by 2 bases, with 11 bases between. Germline V gene data show CDR1 as KGHSH and CDR2 as LQKENI. The CDR3 spans 14 residues. The CDR3 reads CASSPRQEAYEQYF. Written as DNA, the CDR3 is TGTGCCAGCTCACCCCGACAGGAGGCCTACGAGCAGTACTTC.

The chain has TRBV7-9 and TRBJ2-7, with a tentative D call TRBD2 (6 bases). The V end lost 0 bases, the J end lost 2 bases, and 8 bases lay between the germline ends. The germline CDR1 and CDR2 sequences are SEHNR and FQNEAQ (reference sequence). The CDR3 runs 14 residues. CDR3 in amino acids: CASSLAGGTYEQYF. In DNA form, the CDR3 reads TGTGCCAGCAGCTTAGCGGGAGGCACCTACGAGCAGTACTTC.

The gene calls are TRBV15 and TRBJ2-1; 10 positions agree with TRBD2. The germline gives CDR1 LNHNV, CDR2 YYDKDF (reference sequence). This CDR3 has 16 amino acids. The junction had 4 bases not matched to a gene; V was cut back by 0 bases and J by 5 bases. The CDR3 nucleotides are TGTGCCACCAGCAGAGATAGCGGGGGGAAAAACAATGAGCAGTTCTTC. As protein: CATSRDSGGKNNEQFF.

J is TRBJ1-2 and V is TRBV7-2; D might be TRBD1 (5 bases). V lost 5 bases and J 4 bases, leaving 14 bases between the germline ends. Per the germline V gene, CDR1 is SGHTA and CDR2 is FQGNSA. The CDR3 runs to 14 residues. CDR3 DNA sequence: TGTGCCAGCAGCCTTAACCCGGGACCCTATGGCTACACCTTC. Protein product: CASSLNPGPYGYTF.

The chain couples TRBV30 to TRBJ2-7, with D tentatively TRBD2 (6 bases). Trimming took off 0 bases at V and 1 base at J, with 16 bases between the two ends. The germline gives CDR1 GTSNPN, CDR2 SVGIG (reference sequence). This CDR3 is 16 amino acids long. CDR3 protein: CAWSVLGTPLSYEQYF. The CDR3 region has the DNA TGTGCCTGGAGTGTACTTGGGACTCCCTTATCCTACGAGCAGTACTTC.

The V gene is TRBV15, the J gene TRBJ2-1, with 16 positions matching TRBD2. The V and J ends lost 1 base and 4 bases, in that order; junction bases with no gene match: 4. This CDR3 is built from 18 residues. Germline V lookup: CDR1 LNHNV, CDR2 YYDKDF (reference sequence). The DNA for the CDR3 is TGTGCCACCAGCAGAGGGGGACTAGCGGGAGGGACTTACAATGAGCAGTTCTTC. This translates into CATSRGGLAGGTYNEQFF. The full variable domain, in which reference TRBV15 and TRBJ2-1 provide the parts outside the CDR3, is DAMVIQNPRYQVTQFGKPVTLSCSQTLNHNVMYWYQQKSSQAPKLLFHYYDKDFNNEADTPDNFQSRRPNTSFCFLDIRSPGLGDTAMYLCATSRGGLAGGTYNEQFFGPGTRLTVL.

This rearrangement joins TRBV19 to TRBJ2-3; TRBD2 matches 12 bases. V lost 4 bases to trimming and J lost 3 bases; unmatched junction nucleotides: 5. Germline V lookup: CDR1 LNHDA, CDR2 SQIVND (reference sequence). There are 16 residues in the CDR3. This CDR3 is CASSTRTSGDTDTQYF. The CDR3 nucleotides are TGTGCCAGTAGTACCCGGACTAGCGGGGATACAGATACGCAGTATTTT. The full variable domain, completed using reference TRBV19 and TRBJ2-3, is DGGITQSPKYLFRKEGQNVTLSCEQNLNHDAMYWYRQDPGQGLRLIYYSQIVNDFQKGDIAEGYSVSREKKESFPLTVTSAQKNPTAFYLCASSTRTSGDTDTQYFGPGTRLTVL.

The rearrangement links TRBV2 to TRBJ2-7; D call uncertain. Germline CDR1 and CDR2: SNHLY and FYNNEI. The CDR3 extends over 17 amino acids. The V end was cut by 1 base, the J end by 0 bases, with 16 bases between. The CDR3 spells CASSEGQRLVYSYEQYF. CDR3 nucleotide sequence: TGTGCCAGCAGTGAAGGCCAGAGACTCGTTTACTCCTACGAGCAGTACTTC.

This sequence joins TRBV7-2 and TRBJ1-2; 11 bases are shared with TRBD1. This CDR3 has 16 residues. Germline CDR1 reads SGHTA; CDR2 reads FQGNSA. J gave up 8 bases and V 1 base, and 9 bases lay outside the gene matches. The CDR3 nucleotides are TGTGCCAGCAGCTTAGTGGCCGGGACAGGGGGTCGCGGCTACACCTTC. Translation gives CASSLVAGTGGRGYTF.

This chain links TRBV28 with TRBJ2-2, with 10 bases lining up with TRBD1. With 2 bases clipped from V and 5 bases from J, the junction kept 2 bases outside the gene matches. The V gene's germline CDR1 is MDHEN and CDR2 SYDVKM. The CDR3 has 15 amino acids. The CDR3 is CASSLGTGETGELFF. CDR3 nucleotide sequence: TGTGCCAGCAGTTTAGGGACAGGGGAAACCGGGGAGCTGTTTTTT.

This chain links TRBV4-2 with TRBJ2-2; TRBD2 agrees at 8 bases. The CDR3 is 17 amino acids. Germline V lookup: CDR1 LGHNA, CDR2 YNFKEQ. Trimming at V came to 0 bases and at J to 9 bases, leaving 12 bases not matched to a gene. The CDR3 reads CASSQDRAGAGFWELFF. DNA for the CDR3: TGTGCCAGCAGCCAAGATAGAGCGGGAGCTGGGTTCTGGGAGCTGTTTTTT.

Note on this clone: Other DNA sequences in the sample encode the same CDR3. The V and J genes are TRBV9 and TRBJ2-7; TRBD2 matches 8 bases. The V segment lost 4 bases and the J segment 3 bases; nucleotides outside the gene matches: 9. Germline V gene data show CDR1 as SGDLS and CDR2 as YYNGEE. CDR3 length: 15 amino acids. Written as DNA, the CDR3 is TGTGCCAGCAGCCCCGGACTAGCCTCCTTCTACGAGCAGTACTTC. Protein: CASSPGLASFYEQYF.

The genes are TRBV6-6 and TRBJ1-5; maybe TRBD1 (6 bases). Germline CDR1 is MNHNY and CDR2 is SVGAGI (reference sequence). Deletions cut 7 bases from V and 2 bases from J, with 18 bases between. The CDR3 loop spans 16 amino acids. CDR3 residues: CASKDSLHAGNQPQHF. As DNA, the CDR3 is TGTGCCAGCAAGGACAGCCTCCACGCGGGCAATCAGCCCCAGCATTTT.

The chain uses TRBV5-1 and TRBJ1-4, with 9 bases lining up with TRBD1. CDR1 SGHRS and CDR2 YFSETQ come from the germline V gene. Germline trimming cut 1 base from V and 4 bases from J; bases unmatched to any gene: 5. The CDR3 has 16 amino acids. CDR3 nucleotide sequence: TGCGCCAGCAGCTTGCCGACAGGGGGTATTAATGAAAAACTGTTTTTT. Its protein is CASSLPTGGINEKLFF.

In the case of this clone: The germline gene is not matched at one end of the junction; a read error may be the cause. J is TRBJ2-7 and V is TRBV6-1; 13 bases are a match to TRBD2. Per the germline V gene, CDR1 is MNHNS and CDR2 is SASEGT. The CDR3 loop spans 12 amino acids. For the CDR3, the DNA is TGTGCCAGCAGTGAAAGGACTAGCGGGAGAAACTTC. It translates to CASSERTSGRNF.

The chain couples TRBV4-2 to TRBJ2-2; no reliable D call. The CDR3 has 17 residues. With 0 bases removed from V and 0 bases from J, the gap between germline ends came to 11 bases. CDR1 LGHNA and CDR2 YNFKEQ come from the germline V gene. The CDR3 region is CASSQDSLYTNTGELFF. CDR3 DNA: TGTGCCAGCAGCCAAGATTCCCTATATACGAACACCGGGGAGCTGTTTTTT.

DNA for the CDR3: TGTGCCAGCAGATCCCGGACAGGGAACTATGGCTACACCTTC. This encodes CASRSRTGNYGYTF. The chain joins TRBV5-5 to TRBJ1-2, with 8 bases identical to TRBD1. Germline V gene sequence: CDR1 SGHKS, CDR2 YYEKEE (reference sequence). The CDR3 is made up of 14 amino acids. V lost 5 bases, J lost 2 bases, and 5 bases stayed unmatched. The full variable domain, completed using reference TRBV5-5 and TRBJ1-2, is DAGVTQSPTHLIKTRGQQVTLRCSPISGHKSVSWYQQVLGQGPQFIFQYYEKEERGRGNFPDRFSARQFPNYSSELNVNALLLGDSALYLCASRSRTGNYGYTFGSGTRLTVV.

The rearrangement uses TRBV18 and TRBJ2-1; possible D gene TRBD2, 7 bases. CDR1 and CDR2 from the germline V gene are KGHSH and LQKENI. The CDR3 loop spans 15 amino acids. Trimming pared 1 base from V and 6 bases from J, leaving 13 bases between. This chain's CDR3 is CASSPRPGEGNEQFF. CDR3 DNA sequence: TGTGCCAGCTCACCACGTCCAGGGGAGGGCAATGAGCAGTTCTTC.

This chain uses TRBV7-9 with TRBJ1-1, with a tentative D call TRBD1 (5 bases). The V gene lost 4 bases and the J gene lost 1 base, with 13 bases spanning the gap. Germline-derived CDR1 and CDR2 are SEHNR and FQNEAQ (reference sequence). The CDR3 is 15 residues long. The CDR3 region has the DNA TGTGCCAGCAGCTGGGGACGGCCACCGAACACTGAAGCTTTCTTT. Translated: CASSWGRPPNTEAFF.

This chain connects TRBV11-1 to TRBJ1-2, with a possible D match to TRBD1 (5 bases). Germline CDR1 SGHAT, CDR2 FQDESV (reference sequence). Trimming took 5 bases from V and 5 from J, leaving 27 bases between them. CDR3 length: 18 amino acids. The CDR3 nucleotides read TGTGCCAGCAGCCCAATTGGGGGTTTGGCGGAGGACTCGTATGGCTACACCTTC. It yields the protein CASSPIGGLAEDSYGYTF.

The CDR3 nucleotides read TGTGCCAGTAGTAGATATACCCAAGGTTCCTACGAGCAGTACTTC. This sequence encodes CASSRYTQGSYEQYF. The rearrangement links TRBV19 to TRBJ2-7; D not resolved. Germline-derived CDR1 and CDR2 are LNHDA and SQIVND (reference sequence). V lost 4 bases, J lost 1 base, and 14 bases lay in between. This CDR3 is 15 amino acids long.

The chain uses TRBV19 and TRBJ2-5; a weak D match, TRBD2 (5 bases). Near its end, the DNA agrees better with TRBJ2-7, so the J call may be wrong. CDR3 size: 16 residues. CDR1 and CDR2 (germline): LNHDA, SQIVND (reference sequence). CDR3 sequence reads: CASSIGTNGVGYEQYF. The CDR3 nucleotides read TGTGCCAGTAGTATCGGTACGAACGGGGTAGGCTACGAGCAGTACTTC.

This clone was found a few times. The rearrangement uses TRBV11-3 and TRBJ2-1; 11 bases are a match to TRBD2. The CDR3 covers 15 residues. Germline trimming cut 5 bases from V and 3 bases from J; bases unmatched to any gene: 3. The germline CDR1 and CDR2 sequences are SGHNT and YENEEA. In nucleotides, the CDR3 is TGTGCCAGCAGCCCAGGGACTAGCGGCTACAATGAGCAGTTCTTC. Protein product: CASSPGTSGYNEQFF.

V usage is TRBV18 and J usage is TRBJ2-7; the D gene is possibly TRBD2 (6 bases). The CDR3 contains 14 residues. Looked up from germline, CDR1 is KGHSH and CDR2 is LQKENI. Trimming cost V 3 bases and J 0 bases, with 9 bases left between them. This CDR3 reads CASSPGLDSYEQYF. Here the CDR3 DNA reads TGTGCCAGCTCACCGGGACTGGACTCCTACGAGCAGTACTTC.

This chain uses TRBV27 with TRBJ1-2; D is perhaps TRBD1 (6 bases). The CDR3 is 13 amino acids. Trimming shortened V by 5 bases and J by 4 bases, and 11 bases separated the two germline ends. Germline-derived CDR1 and CDR2 are MNHEY and SMNVEV (reference sequence). The CDR3 DNA follows: TGTGCCAGCAGTGGGGACACGGGCTATGGCTACACCTTC. Translating it yields CASSGDTGYGYTF.